This passage covers 20 T cell receptor beta chains from one sample sequenced in a study of OX40 agonist ivuxolimab in advanced cancers. This table comes from immunoSEQ multiplex PCR, and its TCRdb copy is limited to in-frame clones, with some not included. The repertoire includes approximately 68,000 clones, approximately 82% of them detected once, and around 6.7% sits in the top ten. Here the sequenced sample was CD4+ or CD8+ T cells sorted from blood, taken in a trial of the OX40 agonist ivuxolimab. All receptors come from an adult with an advanced solid tumor such as melanoma, head and neck, liver or kidney cancer.

The chain employs TRBV6-5 and TRBJ2-2; 7 nucleotides align to TRBD2. V shed 2 bases, J shed 5 bases, and the junction held 5 bases outside the gene matches. CDR1 and CDR2 (germline): MNHEY, SVGAGI. This CDR3 comprises 15 residues. The CDR3 spells CASSYHGGRTGELFF. CDR3 nucleotides: TGTGCCAGCAGTTACCACGGGGGGAGGACCGGGGAGCTGTTTTTT.

Regarding this clone: The junction shows a germline mismatch at one end, possibly a read error. The chain joins TRBV27 to TRBJ1-2; weak D call: TRBD1 (6 bases). The CDR3 is 15 residues long. Germline V CDR1 and CDR2: MNHEY, SMNVEV (reference sequence). The chain's CDR3 is CASSLAGATSYGHTF. CDR3 sequence (DNA): TGTGCCAGCAGTTTAGCGGGGGCGACCAGCTATGGCCACACCTTC.

This chain's CDR3 is CASSFNRGNTGELFF. The CDR3 DNA sequence: TGTGCCAGCAGCTTCAACAGGGGGAACACCGGGGAGCTGTTTTTT. J is TRBJ2-2 and V is TRBV7-2; 7 nucleotides agree with TRBD1. Trimming cost V 3 bases and J 1 base; bases outside gene matches: 2. Germline V gives CDR1 SGHTA, CDR2 FQGNSA. The CDR3 runs to 15 residues.

This clone came up once. CDR3: CATNTRQGSEQYF. CDR3 DNA: TGTGCCACCAATACCCGACAGGGTAGCGAGCAGTACTTC. The chain combines TRBV5-4 with TRBJ2-7, with 7 bases fitting TRBD1. CDR1 SGHNT and CDR2 YYREEE come from the germline V gene (reference sequence). V was clipped by 9 bases and J by 6 bases; unmatched bases: 12. CDR3 length: 13 residues. Full variable domain (missing parts from reference TRBV5-4 and TRBJ2-7): ETGVTQSPTHLIKTRGQQVTLRCSSQSGHNTVSWYQQALGQGPQFIFQYYREEENGRGNFPPRFSGLQFPNYSSELNVNALELDDSALYLCATNTRQGSEQYFGPGTRLTVT.

The rearrangement uses TRBV10-3 and TRBJ2-7; 10 bases map to TRBD1. The CDR3 has 17 residues. The germline gives CDR1 ENHRY, CDR2 SYGVKD. The V and J ends lost 6 bases and 1 base, in that order; junction bases with no gene match: 12. This CDR3 reads CAISTERSGQGSYEQYF. The CDR3 DNA sequence: TGTGCCATCAGCACCGAGAGGTCGGGACAGGGGTCCTACGAGCAGTACTTC.

The chain links TRBV28 to TRBJ1-1; perhaps TRBD1 as D (5 bases). Germline V gene lookup returns CDR1 MDHEN and CDR2 SYDVKM. V lost 5 bases and J lost 4, with 26 bases in between. The CDR3 is made up of 18 amino acids. The CDR3 protein is CASSPPFGDSVRGTEAFF. Here the CDR3 DNA reads TGTGCCAGCAGTCCGCCGTTCGGGGACTCGGTAAGGGGCACTGAAGCTTTCTTT.

The chain carries TRBV5-1 and TRBJ1-4; TRBD1 agrees at 7 bases. V lost 0 bases and J lost 8; bases outside the gene matches: 7. Germline CDR1 and CDR2: SGHRS and YFSETQ. The CDR3 spans 15 residues. The CDR3 DNA is TGCGCCAGCAGCTTGGGGTACGCAGGGGGGGAAAAACTGTTTTTT. As protein: CASSLGYAGGEKLFF.

The V and J genes are TRBV7-9 and TRBJ2-7; D not certain. CDR1 and CDR2 (germline): SEHNR, FQNEAQ (reference sequence). The CDR3 consists of 15 residues. Between the trimmed V and J ends, which lost 1 base and 3 bases, there was a span of 13 bases. CDR3 sequence reads: CASSLVAGVFYEQYF. DNA of the CDR3: TGTGCCAGCAGCTTAGTAGCAGGAGTATTCTACGAGCAGTACTTC.

This rearrangement joins TRBV7-2 to TRBJ2-2; D might be TRBD1 (5 bases). Per the germline V gene, CDR1 is SGHTA and CDR2 is FQGNSA. V lost 3 bases to trimming and J lost 6 bases, with 11 bases between them. The CDR3 totals 14 residues. CDR3 loop: CASSFAGIAGELFF. The DNA of the CDR3 is TGTGCCAGCAGCTTCGCAGGGATAGCCGGGGAGCTGTTTTTT.

The chain couples TRBV4-2 to TRBJ1-2; 7 bases agree with TRBD1. V was clipped by 4 bases and J by 4 bases; unmatched bases: 9. This CDR3 comprises 15 residues. Germline lookup yields CDR1 LGHNA and CDR2 YNFKEQ. CDR3 residues: CASSPDRDLTYGYTF. The DNA of the CDR3 is TGTGCCAGCAGCCCCGACAGGGATCTAACCTATGGCTACACCTTC.

This chain connects TRBV10-3 to TRBJ2-7, with TRBD1 matching over 10 bases. Germline trimming cut 5 bases from V and 2 bases from J; bases unmatched to any gene: 6. The CDR3 consists of 15 residues. Germline CDR1 is ENHRY and CDR2 is SYGVKD. The CDR3, as DNA: TGTGCCATCAGTACCCCGGGACAGGGGACCTACGAGCAGTACTTC. Amino acids: CAISTPGQGTYEQYF.

Only one count was recorded for this clone. V gene TRBV6-5 combines with J gene TRBJ2-3, with no clear D. Germline CDR1 is MNHEY and CDR2 is SVGAGI. Trimming removed 10 bases from V and 0 bases from J, with 14 bases in between. This CDR3 has 14 amino acids. The CDR3 is CATSARPSTDTQYF. The CDR3 DNA follows: TGTGCCACCTCCGCTAGACCGAGCACAGATACGCAGTATTTT.

This clone is a singleton in its sample. The V and J genes are TRBV4-1 and TRBJ1-2; the D gene is possibly TRBD1 (6 bases). Germline CDR1 MGHRA, CDR2 YSYEKL. The CDR3 is 14 amino acids. Trimming left V 4 bases short and J 4 bases short, with 13 bases between. CDR3 region: CASSLRSDSYGYTF. For the CDR3, the DNA is TGCGCCAGCAGCCTCAGATCGGACAGCTATGGCTACACCTTC.

The V and J genes are TRBV6-6 and TRBJ2-2, with D perhaps TRBD2 (6 bases). Germline values: CDR1 MNHNY, CDR2 SVGAGI (reference sequence). V was trimmed by 5 bases and J by 6 bases, leaving 13 bases between them. The CDR3 totals 14 residues. CDR3 region: CASSPGTLAGELFF. CDR3 nucleotides: TGTGCCAGCAGTCCGGGGACTTTGGCCGGGGAGCTGTTTTTT.

This rearrangement joins TRBV10-1 to TRBJ2-5, with 7 bases aligning to TRBD2. The CDR3 has 15 residues. J gave up 4 bases and V 0 bases, and 5 bases lay outside the gene matches. Germline CDR1 WNHNN, CDR2 SYGVQD (reference sequence). CDR3 DNA: TGCGCCAGCAGTGAGTCGAAGTGGGGGGGAGAGACCCAGTACTTC. Residues: CASSESKWGGETQYF.

V is TRBV30 and J is TRBJ2-3; 11 bases align to TRBD1. The CDR3 covers 16 residues. The germline V gene has CDR1 GTSNPN and CDR2 SVGIG (reference sequence). After removal of 0 bases from V and 3 bases from J, the junction contained 5 bases not matched to a gene. The DNA for the CDR3 is TGTGCCTGGAGTGTAGGACAGGGGGCCGGGACAGATACGCAGTATTTT. It specifies CAWSVGQGAGTDTQYF.

V usage is TRBV4-2 and J usage is TRBJ2-7; 7 bases are shared with TRBD1. The germline V gene encodes CDR1 LGHNA and CDR2 YNFKEQ. This CDR3 contains 16 residues. The junction had 8 bases not matched to a gene; V was cut back by 0 bases and J by 3 bases. The CDR3 loop reads CASSQETGTAYYEQYF. In nucleotides, the CDR3 is TGTGCCAGCAGCCAAGAAACCGGGACAGCTTACTACGAGCAGTACTTC.

This clone was observed a few times. The chain combines TRBV28 with TRBJ1-5; maybe TRBD1 (5 bases). CDR1 and CDR2 from the germline V gene are MDHEN and SYDVKM. The V and J ends lost 4 bases and 2 bases respectively, with 18 bases between them. This CDR3 comprises 17 residues. CDR3 in amino acids: CASSWQGGWYGNQPQHF. For the CDR3, the DNA is TGTGCCAGCAGTTGGCAGGGAGGCTGGTATGGCAATCAGCCCCAGCATTTT.

The gene calls are TRBV6-6 and TRBJ1-3; the D is unclear. Germline values: CDR1 MNHNY, CDR2 SVGAGI (reference sequence). The length of the CDR3 is 15 residues. Trimming pared 6 bases from V and 0 bases from J, leaving 12 bases between. This CDR3 is CASSVNQNSGNTIYF. CDR3 sequence (DNA): TGTGCCAGCAGCGTCAACCAAAACTCTGGAAACACCATATATTTT.

The chain employs TRBV28 and TRBJ2-7; possibly TRBD1 for D (7 bases). Deletions cut 10 bases from V and 5 bases from J, with 15 bases between. The CDR3 totals 12 residues. Germline CDR1 and CDR2: MDHEN and SYDVKM. CDR3 coding DNA: TGTGCCACCAAATCAGGGGGGAACGAGCAGTACTTC. Its translation is CATKSGGNEQYF.